Listed below are T cell receptor beta chains from one sample, sequenced in a study of T cell changes during pregnancy in multiple sclerosis. Method: immunoSEQ multiplex PCR; TCRdb's copy keeps in-frame clones and lacks some. The repertoire holds some 74,000 clones, with approximately 92% as singletons. Specimen: peripheral blood, collected after pregnancy. The receptors originated from a female donor in good health, enrolled as a control in a pregnancy study. Both conserved end residues are part of each CDR3. A D gene is named only where the DNA matches it firmly. The size of a clone is reported for some rows only, either as once, few or many, or as a class for expanded clones.

J gene | V gene | CDR3 length | D gene | clone size | CDR3 DNA | CDR3 protein
TRBJ2-5 | TRBV6-1 | 14 | . | . | TGTGCCAGCAGTCGCAGGGTAAACCAAGAGACCCAGTACTTC | CASSRRVNQETQYF
TRBJ2-5 | TRBV29-1 | 14 | . | . | TGCAGCTACCTGCTACAGGGGGGGAGGGAGACCCAGTACTTC | CSYLLQGGRETQYF
TRBJ2-5 | TRBV13 | 16 | TRBD2 | . | TGTGCCAGCAGCTTAACTAGCGGGGGTGAGACGGAGACCCAGTACTTC | CASSLTSGGETETQYF
TRBJ2-1 | TRBV6-6 | 13 | TRBD1 | . | TGTGCCAGCAGTTATGGACAGGGCAATGAGCAGTTCTTC | CASSYGQGNEQFF
TRBJ1-5 | TRBV5-8 | 12 | . | few | TGTGCCAGCAGCTTGGGAGTGTCGCCCCAGCATTTT | CASSLGVSPQHF
TRBJ2-3 | TRBV7-2 | 16 | TRBD2 | . | TGTGCCAGCAGCCGATTATCGGCGGGAGGGCAGGATACGCAGTATTTT | CASSRLSAGGQDTQYF
TRBJ2-7 | TRBV6-6 | 15 | TRBD1 | . | TGTGCCAGCATCCCGGGACAGCTAAGCTCCTACGAGCAGTACTTC | CASIPGQLSSYEQYF
TRBJ1-4 | TRBV6-1 | 14 | TRBD1 | . | TGTGCCAGCGGCAGACAGGGGAGTAATGAAAAACTGTTTTTT | CASGRQGSNEKLFF
TRBJ1-4 | TRBV7-9 | 17 | TRBD1 | . | TGTGCCAGCAGCTTATTCGGGACAGGGGTACTGAATGAAAAACTGTTTTTT | CASSLFGTGVLNEKLFF
TRBJ1-6 | TRBV7-2 | 17 | . | . | TGTGCCAGCAGCTTACTTGGGGGCGCGGACTATAATTCACCCCTCCACTTT | CASSLLGGADYNSPLHF
TRBJ2-1 | TRBV15 | 15 | TRBD2 | once | TGTGCCACCAGCAGAGGTCTAGCGGGAGGCAATGAGCAGTTCTTC | CATSRGLAGGNEQFF